This T cell receptor beta chain derives from a study of blood T cell repertoires in COVID-19. Overall study: Samples taken during acute and convalescent COVID-19 were collected in the United States, Italy and Spain. PBMCs, B-cell-depleted T cells, or T cells were the source of the cDNA or gDNA that made up the material.

V shed 0 bases and J 0 bases; nucleotides not matched to a gene: 3. The CDR3 consists of 16 residues. Germline V lookup: CDR1 SGDLS, CDR2 YYNGEE. Authors' processing steps: The assay estimated nucleated cells by amplifying reference gene primers. Some clones are missing from TCRdb's copy, which holds only in-frame ones; the method was immunoSEQ multiplex PCR. The DNA gave D and trimming, while V, J and clone size come from that table. This table holds some 150,000 clones, approximately 82% found once. Sequenced material: peripheral blood. The clonotype comes from a woman in her forties or fifties with acute or convalescent COVID-19. This chain uses TRBV9 with TRBJ2-1; TRBD1 agrees at 7 bases. CDR3 nucleotides: TGTGCCAGCAGCGTAGCACAGGGGAGCTCCTACAATGAGCAGTTCTTC. It is translated as CASSVAQGSSYNEQFF.